This TCR beta chain was identified during a study of T-cell memory formation after mild COVID-19 (dated by TCRdb to the early 2020s). Some background on the complete study: TCR sequence clusters from the two donors were found to be largely donor specific. In a couple of donors, T-cell clones that expanded and contracted after mild COVID-19 were followed by sequencing TCRalpha and TCRbeta repertoires longitudinally. The cohort comprised two young, previously healthy adult volunteers, one female and one male. The investigation overall reported the following: Contracting CD4+ clones appeared mostly in the CM and EM memory subsets, whereas CD8+ clones were enriched in EMRA. Some responding clones were found in pre-infection memory, which suggests that pre-existing cross-reactive memory T cells took part in the SARS-CoV-2 response. SARS-CoV-2 specificity of the second-wave clones peaking on day 37 was not confirmed. The study covered only a couple of mild cases, and larger cohorts including severe cases with pre-infection samples were considered necessary. Clones contracting from day 15 to 85 had balanced CD4/CD8 phenotypes, while a second wave expanding from day 15 to 37 was biased towards CD4+.

This clonotype was counted between two and nine times. Its antigen is still unknown. No qualities accompany the bases; no much larger clone lies one base away. Ficoll-Paque density gradient centrifugation was used to isolate PBMCs. The sequencer was an Illumina NovaSeq 6000. TCRalpha and TCRbeta cDNA libraries were built by 5'RACE with constant-segment primers, adding sample barcodes and unique molecular identifiers. RNA was extracted from every sample with Trizol reagent. Libraries were amplified in two PCR steps, with a second sample barcode and Illumina TruSeq adapters added in the second step. The libraries were sequenced on an Illumina NovaSeq using 2 x 150 bp paired-end reads. The source study handled its data this way. With migec v1.2.7, reads were demultiplexed and then collapsed into UMI-guided consensus sequences. Using mixcr v2.1.11, UMI consensuses were aligned to TRA and TRB V and J templates and then assembled into clonotypes. Clonotypes were classified as expanded or contracted when called significant by both edgeR and NoisET, with noise models trained on biological replicates. For edgeR calls, the cutoffs were a false discovery rate-adjusted p below 0.01 and a log2 fold-change threshold of 1. As an exploratory analysis of dynamics, max-normalized trajectories of the 1000 most abundant clonotypes were examined with PCA combined with hierarchical clustering. Separately sequenced CD4+ and CD8+ repertoires were used to assign the CD4 or CD8 phenotype of responding clones. The public reads were quality trimmed at Q25 with fastp and then assembled into clones with MiXCR by TCRdb, keeping productive beta chains. One record per CDR3 amino acid sequence lists the most common genes and DNA. TCRdb, not the original authors, processed these V and J calls. This sample has under 400,000 distinct CDR3 sequences in its table, and under 25% of those were observed once. The ten largest clones add up to about an eighth of the sample.

V is shortened by 4 bases, J by 4 bases, and the region joining them spans 10 bases. For CDR1 and CDR2, the germline V gene lists SQVTM and ANQGSEA. The CDR3, from cysteine to phenylalanine, totals 12 residues. Left in the record is the CDR3 DNA by itself, 36 bases read in frame from the first base. The origin of this receptor is an adult woman who had mild COVID-19 (a few samples of this study predate the infection). The sample titles of this study are shuffled in the database, so cell type and time point are left out; the donor was told from shared clones. The sequencing input was PBMCs or a T cell subset sorted from them (not recorded which). The V and J segments used are TRBV29-1 and TRBJ2-5, with the D gene not clear enough to name. The CDR3 is CSVVFVRETQYF. Here is the DNA: TGCAGCGTTGTGTTCGTGCGAGAGACCCAGTACTTC.